This T cell receptor (beta chain) was recorded in a study of T-cell reconstitution after alpha-beta-depleted transplantation in children. This sample's TCRbeta library carried unique molecular identifier barcodes. TCRdb processed the PCR reads anew with MiXCR; each CDR3 protein has one entry. The repertoire has about 150,000 distinct CDR3 sequences, roughly 8.8% of them found once; the top ten carry less than 20%. This clonotype was seen repeatedly, ten times or more. Antigen specificity is unknown. Whole-study findings and limits: A year post-transplant, T-cell counts and diversity derived mostly from newly produced T cells. Where alpha-beta T cells came from about two months after transplant was reportedly several hundred expanded graft clones.

The germline V gene encodes CDR1 SNHLY and CDR2 FYNNEI. This CDR3 is built from 12 residues. Trimming removed 4 bases from V and 3 bases from J, with 7 bases in between. Source: PBMCs, mostly from graft donor cells, taken 180 days after TCRalphabeta/CD19-depleted stem cell transplant. This clonotype was obtained from a female patient aged 2-9 years who had a stem cell transplant for congenital amegakaryocytic thrombocytopenia, so the T cells may come from the graft donor. The gene calls are TRBV2 and TRBJ2-7; D is unclear. This CDR3 is CASSGGHYEQYF. CDR3 in DNA: TGTGCCAGCAGTGGTGGCCACTACGAGCAGTACTTC.